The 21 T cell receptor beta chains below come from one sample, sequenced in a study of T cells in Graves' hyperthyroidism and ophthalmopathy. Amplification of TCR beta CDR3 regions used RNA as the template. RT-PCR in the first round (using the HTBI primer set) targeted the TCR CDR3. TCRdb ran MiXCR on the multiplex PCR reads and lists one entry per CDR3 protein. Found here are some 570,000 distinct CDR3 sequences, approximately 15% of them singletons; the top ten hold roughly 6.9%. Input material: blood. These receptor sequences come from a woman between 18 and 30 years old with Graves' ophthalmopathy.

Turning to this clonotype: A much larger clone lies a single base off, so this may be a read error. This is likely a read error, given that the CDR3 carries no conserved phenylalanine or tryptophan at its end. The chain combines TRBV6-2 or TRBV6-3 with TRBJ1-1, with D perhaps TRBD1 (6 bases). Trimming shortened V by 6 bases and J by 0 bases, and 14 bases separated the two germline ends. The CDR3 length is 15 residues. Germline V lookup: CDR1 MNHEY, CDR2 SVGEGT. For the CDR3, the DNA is TGTGCCAGCAGCGAACGGGGGGCCTTGAACACTGAAGCTTTCCTT. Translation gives CASSERGALNTEAFL.

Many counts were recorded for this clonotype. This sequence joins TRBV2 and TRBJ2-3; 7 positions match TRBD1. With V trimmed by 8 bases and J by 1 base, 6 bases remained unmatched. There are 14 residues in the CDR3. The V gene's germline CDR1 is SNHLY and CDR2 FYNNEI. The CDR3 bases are TGTGCCAGCGACAGACAGGGCCGCACAGATACGCAGTATTTT. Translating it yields CASDRQGRTDTQYF.

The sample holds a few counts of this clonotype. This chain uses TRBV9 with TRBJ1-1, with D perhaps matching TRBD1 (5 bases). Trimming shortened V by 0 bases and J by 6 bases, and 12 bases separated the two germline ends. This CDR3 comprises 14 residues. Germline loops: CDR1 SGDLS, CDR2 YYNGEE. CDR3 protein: CASSVATGEAEAFF. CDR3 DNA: TGTGCCAGCAGCGTAGCTACGGGGGAGGCTGAAGCTTTCTTT.

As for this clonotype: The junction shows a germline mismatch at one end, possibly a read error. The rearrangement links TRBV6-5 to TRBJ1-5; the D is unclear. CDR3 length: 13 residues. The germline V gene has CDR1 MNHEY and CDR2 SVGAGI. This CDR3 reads CASSSLWSQPQRF. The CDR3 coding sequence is TGTGCCAGCAGTTCCTTGTGGTCTCAGCCCCAGCGTTTT.

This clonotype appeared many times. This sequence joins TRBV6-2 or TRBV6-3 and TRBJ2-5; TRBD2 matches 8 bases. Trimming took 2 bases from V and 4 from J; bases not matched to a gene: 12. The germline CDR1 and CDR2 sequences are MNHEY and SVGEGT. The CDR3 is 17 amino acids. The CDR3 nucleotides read TGTGCCAGCAGTTACCAGGTCGGGAGGGGAGGACGAGAGACCCAGTACTTC. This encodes CASSYQVGRGGRETQYF.

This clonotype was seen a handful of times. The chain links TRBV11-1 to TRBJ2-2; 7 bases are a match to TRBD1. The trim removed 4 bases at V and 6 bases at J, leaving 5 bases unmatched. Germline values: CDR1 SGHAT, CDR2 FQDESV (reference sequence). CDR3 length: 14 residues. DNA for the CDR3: TGTGCCAGCAGCTCGGGACAGTTCGCCGGGGAGCTGTTTTTT. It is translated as CASSSGQFAGELFF. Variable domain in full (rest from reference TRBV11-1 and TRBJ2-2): EAEVAQSPRYKITEKSQAVAFWCDPISGHATLYWYRQILGQGPELLVQFQDESVVDDSQLPKDRFSAERLKGVDSTLKIQPAELGDSAMYLCASSSGQFAGELFFGEGSRLTVL.

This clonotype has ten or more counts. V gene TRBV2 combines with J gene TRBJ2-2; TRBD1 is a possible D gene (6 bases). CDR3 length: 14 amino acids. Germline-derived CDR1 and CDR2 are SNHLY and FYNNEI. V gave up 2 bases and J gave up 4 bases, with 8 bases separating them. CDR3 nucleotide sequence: TGTGCCAGCAGTGAAAGGGGGACCACCGGGGAGCTGTTTTTT. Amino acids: CASSERGTTGELFF. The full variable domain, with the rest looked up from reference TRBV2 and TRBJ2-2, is EPEVTQTPSHQVTQMGQEVILRCVPISNHLYFYWYRQILGQKVEFLVSFYNNEISEKSEIFDDQFSVERPDGSNFTLKIRSTKLEDSAMYFCASSERGTTGELFFGEGSRLTVL.

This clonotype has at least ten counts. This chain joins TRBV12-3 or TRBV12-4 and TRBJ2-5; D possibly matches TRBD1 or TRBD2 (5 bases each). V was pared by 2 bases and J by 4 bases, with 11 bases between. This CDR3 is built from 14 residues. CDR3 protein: CASSLSGGTETQYF. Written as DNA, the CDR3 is TGTGCCAGCAGTTTATCTGGGGGAACAGAGACCCAGTACTTC.

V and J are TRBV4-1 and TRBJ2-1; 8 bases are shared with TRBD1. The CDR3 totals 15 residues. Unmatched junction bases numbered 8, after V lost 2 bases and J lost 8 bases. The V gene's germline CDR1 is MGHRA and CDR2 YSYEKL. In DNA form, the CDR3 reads TGCGCCAGCAGCCAAATCAGGGGGCGCAACCATGAGCAGTTCTTC. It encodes CASSQIRGRNHEQFF.

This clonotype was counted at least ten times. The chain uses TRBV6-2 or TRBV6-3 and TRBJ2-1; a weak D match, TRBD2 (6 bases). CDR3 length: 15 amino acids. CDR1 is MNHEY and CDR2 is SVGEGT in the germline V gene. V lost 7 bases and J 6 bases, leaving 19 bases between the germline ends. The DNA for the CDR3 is TGTGCCAGCACCACCCCCGGGGGAATGGGCAATGAGCAGTTCTTC. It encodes CASTTPGGMGNEQFF.

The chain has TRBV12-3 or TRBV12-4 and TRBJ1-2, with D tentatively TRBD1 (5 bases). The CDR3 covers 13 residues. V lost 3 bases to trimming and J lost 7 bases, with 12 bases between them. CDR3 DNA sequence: TGTGCCAGCAGTTTTGCGGGGCATGGTGGCTACACCTTC. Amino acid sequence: CASSFAGHGGYTF.

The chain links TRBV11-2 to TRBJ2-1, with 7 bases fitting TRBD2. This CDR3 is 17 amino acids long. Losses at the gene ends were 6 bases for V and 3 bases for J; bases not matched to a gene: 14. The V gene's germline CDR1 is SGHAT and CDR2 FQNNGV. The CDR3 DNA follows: TGTGCCAGCAGTGAGTCGACGGGGGAGGGCCGCTACAATGAGCAGTTCTTC. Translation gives CASSESTGEGRYNEQFF.

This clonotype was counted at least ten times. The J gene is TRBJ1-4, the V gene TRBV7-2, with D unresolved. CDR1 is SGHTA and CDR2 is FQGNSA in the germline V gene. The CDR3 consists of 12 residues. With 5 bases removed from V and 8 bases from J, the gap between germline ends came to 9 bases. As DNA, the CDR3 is TGTGCCAGCAGCCGGCCTAGGGAAAAACTGTTTTTT. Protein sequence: CASSRPREKLFF.

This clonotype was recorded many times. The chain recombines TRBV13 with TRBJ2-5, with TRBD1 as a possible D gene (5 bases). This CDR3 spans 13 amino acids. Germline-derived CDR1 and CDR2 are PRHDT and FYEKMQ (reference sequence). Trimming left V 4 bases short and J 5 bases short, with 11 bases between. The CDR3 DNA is TGTGCCAGCAGCTCCAGGGTGGGGGAGACCCAGTACTTC. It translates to CASSSRVGETQYF.

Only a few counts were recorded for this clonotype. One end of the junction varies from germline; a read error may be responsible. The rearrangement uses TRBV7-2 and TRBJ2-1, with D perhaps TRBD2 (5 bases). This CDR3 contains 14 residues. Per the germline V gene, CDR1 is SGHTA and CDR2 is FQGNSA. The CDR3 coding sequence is TGTGCCAGCACACCGGGCGGGCGAAACAATAAGCAGTTCTTC. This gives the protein CASTPGGRNNKQFF.

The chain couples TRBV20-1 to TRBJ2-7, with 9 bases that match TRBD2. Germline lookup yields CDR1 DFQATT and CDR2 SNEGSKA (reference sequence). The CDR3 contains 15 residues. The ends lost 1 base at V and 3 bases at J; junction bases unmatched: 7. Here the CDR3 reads CSARGGGTSFYEQYF. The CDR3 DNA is TGCAGTGCTAGAGGGGGGGGGACTAGCTTCTACGAGCAGTACTTC.

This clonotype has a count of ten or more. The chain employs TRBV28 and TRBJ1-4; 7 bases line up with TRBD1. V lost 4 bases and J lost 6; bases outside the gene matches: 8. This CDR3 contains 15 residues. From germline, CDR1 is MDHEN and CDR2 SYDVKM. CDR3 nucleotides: TGTGCCAGCAGTTCAGCCGGGACAGATGATGAAAAACTGTTTTTT. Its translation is CASSSAGTDDEKLFF. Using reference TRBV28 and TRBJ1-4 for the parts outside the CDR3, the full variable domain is DVKVTQSSRYLVKRTGEKVFLECVQDMDHENMFWYRQDPGLGLRLIYFSYDVKMKEKGDIPEGYSVSREKKERFSLILESASTNQTSMYLCASSSAGTDDEKLFFGSGTQLSVL.

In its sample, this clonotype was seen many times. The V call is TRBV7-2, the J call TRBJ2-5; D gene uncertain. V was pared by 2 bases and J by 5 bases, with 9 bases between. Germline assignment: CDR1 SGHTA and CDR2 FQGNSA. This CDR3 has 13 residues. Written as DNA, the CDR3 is TGTGCCAGCAGCTTAAAGGTTGCGGAGACCCAGTACTTC. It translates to CASSLKVAETQYF.

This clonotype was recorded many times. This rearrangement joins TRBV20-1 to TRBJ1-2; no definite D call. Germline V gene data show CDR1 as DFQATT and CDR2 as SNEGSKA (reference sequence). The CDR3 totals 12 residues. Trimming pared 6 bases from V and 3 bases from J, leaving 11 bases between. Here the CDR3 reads CSATSGDYGYTF. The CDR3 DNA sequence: TGCAGTGCCACCTCAGGTGACTATGGCTACACCTTC.

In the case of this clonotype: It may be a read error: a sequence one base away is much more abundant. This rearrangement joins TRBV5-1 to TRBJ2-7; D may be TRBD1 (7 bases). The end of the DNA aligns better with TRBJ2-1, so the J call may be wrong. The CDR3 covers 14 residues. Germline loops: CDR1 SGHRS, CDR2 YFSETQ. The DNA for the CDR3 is TGCGCCAGCAGCTCTCAGGGGGGATCCTACGAGCAGTTCTTC. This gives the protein CASSSQGGSYEQFF.

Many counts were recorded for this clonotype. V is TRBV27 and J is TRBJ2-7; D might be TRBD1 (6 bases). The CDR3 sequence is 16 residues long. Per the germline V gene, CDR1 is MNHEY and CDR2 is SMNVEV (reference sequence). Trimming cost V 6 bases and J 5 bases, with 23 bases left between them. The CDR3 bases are TGTGCCAGCAGCCACCTTGGTGGGCAGGGGAAAAACGAGCAGTACTTC. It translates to CASSHLGGQGKNEQYF.